Sequencing of this T cell receptor beta chain was carried out in a study of cytomegalovirus exposure and HLA in healthy donors. Study details: Earlier sequencing of some 180 million T cells yielded about 120 million unique TCR beta sequences.

On this clone itself: Its antigen is still unknown.

General study points: Roughly uniform depth of sequencing across donors was assumed in presence/absence analyses. In a later analysis, a genetic analysis reported fewer productive-TCR N-insertions in an Asian-associated ancestry cluster than the cohort average.

The PCR employed 60 Vbeta primers together with 13 Jbeta primers. The repertoire was sequenced with immunoSEQ multiplex PCR; TCRdb's copy has only in-frame clones and lacks some. The sample lists 65,000 to 75,000 clones, 74% seen once, with roughly 11% in the top ten. Per germline, CDR1 MNHEY and CDR2 SVGAGI. This CDR3 is 13 amino acids long. Trimming pared 8 bases from V and 2 bases from J, leaving 12 bases between. The chain carries TRBV6-5 and TRBJ1-2, with D unclear. The sample consisted of PBMCs. This sequence was found in a woman aged 55-70 years in good health and CMV-seropositive. CDR3 bases: TGTGCCAGCGGGCCCACCTCCAACTATGGCTACACCTTC. This gives the protein CASGPTSNYGYTF.